Listed below are T cell receptor beta chains from one sample, sequenced in a study of CD4+ T cells in melanoma. Clones were sequenced by immunoSEQ multiplex PCR, and TCRdb holds only the in-frame ones, with some missing. There are 12,000 to 15,000 clones in the sample; under 80% occur only once, and about a tenth lies in the top ten. Sequencing was carried out using cells from a culture (not recorded whether cultured in vitro). The receptor source for this set is a human donor with melanoma. The CDR3 runs from the conserved cysteine through the conserved F or W. D genes are given only for firm matches. The size entry is marked missing in some rows and otherwise reads once, few, many or a size class.

d_call	clone_size	j_call	v_call	cdr3_length	cdr3_nt	cdr3_aa
TRBD2	NA	TRBJ2-3	TRBV7-3	14	TGTGCCAGCAGCCGGGGGGGGTTTGGAGATACGCAGTATTTT	CASSRGGFGDTQYF
NA	NA	TRBJ2-5	TRBV5-6	13	TGTGCCAGCAGCTCCACCTCGTCGGGGACCCAGTACTTC	CASSSTSSGTQYF
TRBD1	NA	TRBJ1-2	TRBV11-2	12	TGTGCCAGCAGCCCCGACAGGGTTGGCTACACCTTC	CASSPDRVGYTF
TRBD1	few	TRBJ2-7	TRBV2	12	TGTGCCAGCAGGGGTACAGGGGGCGAGCAGTACTTC	CASRGTGGEQYF
NA	NA	TRBJ1-5	TRBV6-1	15	TGTGCCAGCAGTCAAGGGGGTAAGAGCAATCAGCCCCAGCATTTT	CASSQGGKSNQPQHF
NA	NA	TRBJ2-6	TRBV18	17	TGTGCCAGCTCACCATACAGGACGTACTCTGGGGCCAACGTCCTGACTTTC	CASSPYRTYSGANVLTF
TRBD2	NA	TRBJ2-5	TRBV7-6	17	TGTGCCAGCAGCGTCCTGACTAGCGGGGATCCTCAAGAGACCCAGTACTTC	CASSVLTSGDPQETQYF
NA	NA	TRBJ1-2	TRBV2	13	TGTGCCAGCAAGGAGGTGGGGGGAGGTGGCTACACCTTC	CASKEVGGGGYTF
TRBD1	NA	TRBJ1-2	TRBV6-5	13	TGTGCCAGCAGACAGACAGGGGCCCATGGCTACACCTTC	CASRQTGAHGYTF
NA	NA	TRBJ2-1	TRBV20-1	11	TGCAGTGCTACTGATGAGGAACGTCTGTTCTTC	CSATDEERLFF
TRBD1	NA	TRBJ1-6	TRBV2	14	TGTGCCAGCAGGGACGGGACAGTTTATTCACCCCTCCACTTT	CASRDGTVYSPLHF
TRBD2	NA	TRBJ2-5	TRBV2	18	TGTGCCAGCAGTGAATGGGTTAGCGGGGGGGCATACCAAGAGACCCAGTACTTC	CASSEWVSGGAYQETQYF
NA	NA	TRBJ2-7	TRBV6-6	16	TGTGCCAGCAGTTACGTTCGCCGGGGTCTCACCTACGAGCAGTACTTC	CASSYVRRGLTYEQYF